The clone carrying this T cell receptor beta chain has just a few counts. The TCRbeta library was prepared with unique molecular identifiers. One entry per CDR3 protein results from TCRdb running MiXCR on the PCR reads. The repertoire holds about 980,000 distinct CDR3 sequences, about 29% seen once, with 28% in the top ten. Trimming cost V 2 bases and J 4 bases; bases outside gene matches: 3. The CDR3 runs to 15 residues. CDR1 is SGHAT, CDR2 FQNNGV, per germline. The data belong to a study of T-cell reconstitution after alpha-beta-depleted transplantation in children. This clonotype was obtained from a boy younger than two who had a stem cell transplant for SCID, so the T cells may come from the graft donor. The chain is built from TRBV11-2 and TRBJ2-1; 9 bases are shared with TRBD2. The specimen was PBMCs, mostly from graft donor cells, collected 360 days after TCRalphabeta/CD19-depleted stem cell transplant. In nucleotides, the CDR3 is TGTGCCAGCAGCTTACGACTAGCGGAATACAATGAGCAGTTCTTC. Translated, it gives CASSLRLAEYNEQFF.